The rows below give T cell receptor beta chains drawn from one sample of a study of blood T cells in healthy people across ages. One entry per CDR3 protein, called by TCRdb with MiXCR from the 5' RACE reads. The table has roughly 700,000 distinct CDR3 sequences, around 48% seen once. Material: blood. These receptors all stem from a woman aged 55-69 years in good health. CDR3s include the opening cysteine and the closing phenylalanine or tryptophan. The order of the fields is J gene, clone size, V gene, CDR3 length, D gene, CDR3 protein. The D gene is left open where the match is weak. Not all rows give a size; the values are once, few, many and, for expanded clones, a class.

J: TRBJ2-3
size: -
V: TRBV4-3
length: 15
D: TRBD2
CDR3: CASSQGLARADTQYF

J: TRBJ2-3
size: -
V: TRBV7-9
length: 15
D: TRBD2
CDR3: CASSQTSSLTDTQYF

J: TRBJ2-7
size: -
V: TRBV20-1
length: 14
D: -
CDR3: CSATHSGFSYEQYF

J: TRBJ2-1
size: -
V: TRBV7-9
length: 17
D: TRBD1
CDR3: CASSLRPTGGPYNEQFF

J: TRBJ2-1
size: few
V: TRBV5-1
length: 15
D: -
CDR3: CASSPRSTRYNEQFF

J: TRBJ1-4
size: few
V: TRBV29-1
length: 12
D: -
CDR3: CSVSGGREKLFF

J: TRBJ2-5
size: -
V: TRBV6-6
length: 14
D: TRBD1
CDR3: CASRKTGIQETQYF

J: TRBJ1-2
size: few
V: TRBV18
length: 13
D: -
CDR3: CASSPGGDYGYTF

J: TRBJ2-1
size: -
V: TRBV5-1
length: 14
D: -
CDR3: CASSLEPVYNEQFF

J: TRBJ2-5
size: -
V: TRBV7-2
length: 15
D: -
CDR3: CASRTSVERQETQYF

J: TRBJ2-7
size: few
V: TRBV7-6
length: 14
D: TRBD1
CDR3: CASSLSIGDRGQYF

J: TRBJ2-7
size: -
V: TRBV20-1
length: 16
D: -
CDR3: CSARDPIGTETYEQYF

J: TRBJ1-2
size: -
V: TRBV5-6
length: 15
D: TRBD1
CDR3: CASSHDRGKEYGYTF

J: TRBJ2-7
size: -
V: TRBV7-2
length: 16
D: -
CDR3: CASSSVSSRYSYEQYF

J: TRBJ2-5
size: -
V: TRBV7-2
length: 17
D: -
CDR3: CASSLGVAAGAKETQYF

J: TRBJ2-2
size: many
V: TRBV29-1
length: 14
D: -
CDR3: CSVVLTQGSGELFF

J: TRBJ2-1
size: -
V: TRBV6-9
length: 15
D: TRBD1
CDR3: CASSLGQGAQGEQFF

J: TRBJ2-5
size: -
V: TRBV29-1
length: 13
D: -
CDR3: CSVELRTKETQYF

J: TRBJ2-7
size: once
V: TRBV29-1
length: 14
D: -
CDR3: CSVVTVMFFYEQYF

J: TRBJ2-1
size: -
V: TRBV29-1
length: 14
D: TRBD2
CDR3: CSVRAGGPDNEQFF

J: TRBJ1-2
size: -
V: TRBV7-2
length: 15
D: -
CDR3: CASSLARNLLYGYTF

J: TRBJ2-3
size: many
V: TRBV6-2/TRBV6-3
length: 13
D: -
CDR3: CASSLDRRGTQYF

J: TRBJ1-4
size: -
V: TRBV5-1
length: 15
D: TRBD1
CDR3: CASSLGGTANEKLFF

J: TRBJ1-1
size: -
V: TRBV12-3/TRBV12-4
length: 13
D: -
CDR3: CASRYGHRTEAFF

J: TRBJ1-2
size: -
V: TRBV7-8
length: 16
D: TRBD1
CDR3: CASSPNTGVTNYGYTF

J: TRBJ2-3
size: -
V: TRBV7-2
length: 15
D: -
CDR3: CASSPTTRGSDTQYF

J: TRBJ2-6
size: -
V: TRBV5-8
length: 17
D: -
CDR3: CASMVGGLGAGANVLTF

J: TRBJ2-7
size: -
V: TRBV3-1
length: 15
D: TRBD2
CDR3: CASRGSGRSPYEQYF

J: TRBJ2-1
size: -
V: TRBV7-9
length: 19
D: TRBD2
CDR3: CASSTSISGREVTYNEQFF

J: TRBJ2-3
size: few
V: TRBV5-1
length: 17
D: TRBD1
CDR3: CASSLGGTTGYTDTQYF

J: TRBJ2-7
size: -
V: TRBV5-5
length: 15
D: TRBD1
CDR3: CASSIGTGVTYEQYF

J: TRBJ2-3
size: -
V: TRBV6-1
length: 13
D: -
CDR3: CANSEAGRDTQYF

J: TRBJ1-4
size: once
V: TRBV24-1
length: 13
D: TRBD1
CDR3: CATSGTANEKLFF

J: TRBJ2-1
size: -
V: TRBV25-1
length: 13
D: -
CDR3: CASSAQGLYEQFF

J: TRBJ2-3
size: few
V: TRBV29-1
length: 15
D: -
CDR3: CSVEDGKRYTDTQYF

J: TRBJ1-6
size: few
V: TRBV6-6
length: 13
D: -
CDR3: CASSPTGVSPLHF